The entry below describes one TCR beta chain. Its antigen is still unknown. Assay: immunoSEQ multiplex PCR; the TCRdb copy retains only in-frame clones and omits some. This sample carries roughly 270,000 clones, 90% to 95% of them seen once, and the ten largest clones take less than 0.65%. This record comes from a study of T cell responses to AZD1222 COVID-19 vaccine. General study findings and limits: Targeting of unmutated variant regions was reportedly seen in nearly half of spike-specific TCRs. The donor cohort was predominantly white British with a female majority, and clonal diversity may have been underestimated.

This TCR was sampled from an adult who received the AZD1222 COVID-19 vaccine. The source was peripheral blood, collected 28 days after the second AZD1222 dose.

DNA for the CDR3: TGTGCCAGCTCACCTGTCAAGATCAACTATGGCTACACCTTC. It yields the protein CASSPVKINYGYTF. The chain recombines TRBV18 with TRBJ1-2; no definite D call. CDR1 is KGHSH, CDR2 LQKENI, per germline. V lost 3 bases to trimming and J lost 2 bases, with 10 bases between them. The CDR3 length is 14 residues.